The 8 T cell receptor beta chains below all came from one sample that was sequenced in a study of blood T cell repertoires in COVID-19 (dated by TCRdb to the early 2020s). Library preparation employed the immunoSEQ multiplex PCR assay. TCRdb stores this immuneACCESS table with in-frame sequences only. Part of the clones is absent; in the studies checked, under half of the shortfall reflects unresolved V genes, and no reason is known for the rest. The sample table contains some 240,000 clones; only one count was recorded for around 83% of them. The ten largest clones take up under 15% of the sample. Sequenced: peripheral blood. Receptors were obtained from a woman aged 60-75 years with active or convalescent COVID-19.

The gene calls are TRBV7-8 and TRBJ1-4; D is undetermined. This CDR3 has 18 amino acids. V lost 1 base to trimming and J lost 0 bases, with 15 bases between them. The germline gives CDR1 SGHVS, CDR2 FQNEAQ. The CDR3 DNA reads TGTGCCAGCAGCTTAGGTTTCGGGAGTCTGACAACTAATGAAAAACTGTTTTTT. The encoded protein is CASSLGFGSLTTNEKLFF.

V gene TRBV29-1 combines with J gene TRBJ2-7; no definite D call. V dropped 4 bases and J dropped 6 bases, with 7 bases sitting between them. Germline CDR1 SQVTM, CDR2 ANQGSEA. The CDR3 runs to 10 residues. Written as DNA, the CDR3 is TGCAGCGTTGTTTCATCCGAGCAGTACTTC. It translates to CSVVSSEQYF.

The table lists this clone with a few counts. The CDR3 region is CASSQSGQDYGYTF. DNA of the CDR3: TGCGCCAGCAGTCAATCGGGACAGGACTATGGCTACACCTTC. V usage is TRBV23-1 and J usage is TRBJ1-2; 8 positions match TRBD1. TRBV23-1 is assigned to the ORF class and has an uncertain function. Trimming took 0 bases from V and 3 from J; bases not matched to a gene: 0. This CDR3 contains 14 residues.

The chain couples TRBV27 to TRBJ2-2, with D maybe TRBD1 (5 bases). V lost 6 bases and J lost 3, with 8 bases in between. The CDR3 has 13 residues. Per the germline V gene, CDR1 is MNHEY and CDR2 is SMNVEV (reference sequence). Here the CDR3 reads CASRKGYTGELFF. The CDR3 DNA reads as TGTGCCAGCAGGAAGGGGTACACCGGGGAGCTGTTTTTT.

This clone has more than one count but fewer than ten. V usage is TRBV5-1 and J usage is TRBJ1-2; 7 nucleotides line up with TRBD1. V lost 4 bases to trimming and J lost 9 bases; unmatched junction nucleotides: 3. Germline V gene lookup returns CDR1 SGHRS and CDR2 YFSETQ. The length of the CDR3 is 11 residues. The CDR3 is CASSLGQSYTF. The CDR3 DNA is TGCGCCAGCAGCCTGGGACAGAGCTACACCTTC.

This clone occurred a few times. V usage is TRBV3-1 (or the pseudogene TRBV3-2) and J usage is TRBJ2-3; 7 nucleotides line up with TRBD2. Germline CDR1 LGHDT, CDR2 YNNKEL (reference sequence). This CDR3 contains 17 residues. V dropped 3 bases and J dropped 5; count of bases not matched to a gene: 14. CDR3 coding DNA: TGTGCCAGCAGCCAGGGAGGGGCCTTCAGGACTCTAGATACGCAGTATTTT. It translates to CASSQGGAFRTLDTQYF.

The rearrangement joins TRBV7-3 to TRBJ2-3; 7 nucleotides align to TRBD1. The CDR3 runs 14 residues. Germline V gene lookup returns CDR1 SGHTA and CDR2 FQGTGA. V lost 5 bases to trimming and J lost 6 bases; unmatched junction nucleotides: 8. DNA for the CDR3: TGTGCCAGCAGCCAGCAGGGGGAAGCGGATACGCAGTATTTT. As protein: CASSQQGEADTQYF.

The rearrangement joins TRBV9 to TRBJ1-6; no clear D. The CDR3 has 13 residues. Trimming left V 3 bases short and J 10 bases short, with 11 bases between. CDR1 is SGDLS and CDR2 is YYNGEE in the germline V gene. In DNA form, the CDR3 reads TGTGCCAGCAGCGCGCATGGAGGGTCACCCCTCCACTTT. Its translation: CASSAHGGSPLHF.